This T cell receptor beta chain was obtained from a study of blood T cell repertoires in COVID-19. Study-wide background: Samples came from the United States, Italy and Spain, spanning acute and convalescent COVID-19. Sources were T cells, B-cell-depleted T cells, or PBMCs; the material itself was cDNA or gDNA.

The V end was cut by 2 bases, the J end by 4 bases, with 14 bases between. The CDR3 loop spans 15 amino acids. Germline CDR1 is MGHDK and CDR2 is SYGVNS. Authors' processing steps: Estimation of nucleated cell counts was performed using reference gene primer amplification. Produced via immunoSEQ multiplex PCR; TCRdb's table is partial and in-frame only. The V and J calls and clone size are taken from that table; D and trimming were inferred from the DNA. The sample lists around 200,000 clones; 90% were seen once. The sequence was obtained from a man in his forties or fifties with acute or convalescent COVID-19. The sample comprised peripheral blood. The chain is built from TRBV25-1 and TRBJ2-5; perhaps TRBD1 as D (6 bases). In nucleotides, the CDR3 is TGTGCCAGCAGTGAACCTGACAGGACCCGAGAGACCCAGTACTTC. Translating it yields CASSEPDRTRETQYF.